A selection of T cell receptor beta chains follows, all from one sample in a study of OX40 agonist ivuxolimab in advanced cancers. Clones were read by immunoSEQ multiplex PCR, and TCRdb kept only the in-frame ones, dropping some. The profile covers about 100,000 clones, with around 89% appearing a single time and approximately 0.15% taken by the ten largest. The source material was CD4+ or CD8+ T cells sorted from blood, sampled in a trial of the OX40 agonist ivuxolimab. These receptor sequences come from an adult with an advanced solid tumor such as melanoma, head and neck, liver or kidney cancer. The CDR3 runs from the conserved cysteine through the conserved F or W. Each record gives: J gene, clone size, V gene, D gene, CDR3 DNA, CDR3 protein. D genes are given only for firm matches. Clone size is shown for a subset of rows, as once, few, many or a class of expanded clone.

TRBJ1-6	.	TRBV6-1	.	TGTGCCAGCAGTCTCGAAATAGGTTCACCCCTCCACTTT	CASSLEIGSPLHF
TRBJ1-2	.	TRBV29-1	.	TGCAGCGCGGCCCGGGACGGCTTAGGGGGCACCTTC	CSAARDGLGGTF
TRBJ1-2	.	TRBV27	.	TGTGCCAGCAGTTTCAAAGGGGGCTATGGCTACACCTTC	CASSFKGGYGYTF
TRBJ2-7	.	TRBV5-1	.	TGCGCCAGCAGCTTGGCCGGCAGGGGAACCTACGAGCAGTACTTC	CASSLAGRGTYEQYF
TRBJ1-2	.	TRBV7-2	TRBD1	TGTGCCAGCAGCGCCGGGCTGGGACAGGGAGGCTATGGCTACACCTTC	CASSAGLGQGGYGYTF
TRBJ1-5	.	TRBV29-1	.	TGCAGCGTGGGAGGGGGAAATCAGCCCCAGCATTTT	CSVGGGNQPQHF
TRBJ1-1	.	TRBV29-1	.	TGCAGCGTTGTATCGGGCCCAGGGGCAAACACTGAAGCTTTCTTT	CSVVSGPGANTEAFF
TRBJ2-7	few	TRBV4-1	.	TGCGCCAGCAGCCAAGGTGGAGCTTACGAGCAGTACTTC	CASSQGGAYEQYF
TRBJ2-1	.	TRBV6-6	.	TGTGCCAGCAGTAGCGGTGGGCAGTTCTTC	CASSSGGQFF
TRBJ2-3	.	TRBV19	.	TGTGCCAGTAGGAATCTGGGGAGCACAGATACGCAGTATTTT	CASRNLGSTDTQYF
TRBJ2-7	.	TRBV11-2	.	TGTGCCAGCAGCTTAGGCCGGCGCTCAACAACCTACGAGCAGTACTTC	CASSLGRRSTTYEQYF
TRBJ2-3	.	TRBV7-9	.	TGTGCCAGCAGCCCCAAACAGGCAGATACGCAGTATTTT	CASSPKQADTQYF
TRBJ1-5	few	TRBV30	.	TGTGCCTGGAGTGTACGAGGTGATCAGCCCCAGCATTTT	CAWSVRGDQPQHF
TRBJ1-1	once	TRBV18	.	TGTGCCAGCTCACCAGGCAGGGCGATGAACACTGAAGCTTTCTTT	CASSPGRAMNTEAFF
TRBJ2-2	.	TRBV19	TRBD2	TGTGCCAGTATGCGGAGCGGGAGCCCCGGGGAGCTGTTTTTT	CASMRSGSPGELFF
TRBJ2-1	few	TRBV29-1	.	TGCAGCGTTGATTTAGGGAATCTTAGGAATGAGCAGTTCTTC	CSVDLGNLRNEQFF
TRBJ2-1	.	TRBV5-1	.	TGCGCCAGCAGCTTGTACAATGAGCAGTTCTTC	CASSLYNEQFF
TRBJ2-1	.	TRBV6-1	.	TGTGCCAGCATTCCCGGGCGATACAATGAGCAGTTCTTC	CASIPGRYNEQFF
TRBJ2-5	.	TRBV5-1	.	TGCGCCAGCAGCTTGCGCTGGCAGGGAACGGAGACCCAGTACTTC	CASSLRWQGTETQYF
TRBJ2-7	.	TRBV5-1	.	TGCGCCAGCAGCCGAGGGGGGGCCCCCACCTACGAGCAGTACTTC	CASSRGGAPTYEQYF
TRBJ2-3	.	TRBV11-2	.	TGTGCCAGCAGCTTGGACAGCACAGATACGCAGTATTTT	CASSLDSTDTQYF
TRBJ2-2	.	TRBV19	.	TGTGCCAGTAGTAGTTACACCGGGGAGCTGTTTTTT	CASSSYTGELFF
TRBJ2-7	.	TRBV2	.	TGTGCCAGCAGTGACAGGGGAGTTGGGTACGAGCAGTACTTC	CASSDRGVGYEQYF
TRBJ1-2	.	TRBV10-3	.	TGTGCCATCAGTGCCTCCAGGAATAAGGGAGATGGCTACACCTTC	CAISASRNKGDGYTF